A single sample is the source of the 31 T cell receptor beta chains below, sequenced in a study of T cells in Graves' hyperthyroidism and ophthalmopathy. Template material for amplifying TCR beta CDR3 regions consisted of RNA transcripts. The HTBI primer set drove a first-round RT-PCR of the TCR CDR3. One entry per CDR3 protein results from TCRdb running MiXCR on the multiplex PCR reads. In the table there are 350,000 or so distinct CDR3 sequences, around 18% of which are singletons. The sequenced material came from blood. The receptor source for this set is a woman between 40 and 50 years old with Graves' ophthalmopathy.

This clonotype occurred a few times. The chain carries TRBV7-3 and TRBJ1-5; TRBD1 matches 9 bases. The CDR3 loop spans 18 amino acids. V was pared by 5 bases and J by 4 bases, with 15 bases of the junction left unmatched. The germline V gene encodes CDR1 SGHTA and CDR2 FQGTGA. In nucleotides, the CDR3 is TGTGCCAGCAGCGAAACAGGGGGCTTATGGCTTATAAATCAGCCCCAGCATTTT. It encodes CASSETGGLWLINQPQHF.

In its sample, this clonotype was seen many times. This chain uses TRBV12-3 or TRBV12-4 with TRBJ1-5; D remains ambiguous. This CDR3 contains 13 residues. Deletions cut 3 bases from V and 4 bases from J, with 7 bases between. CDR3 residues: CASSFVGNQPQHF. DNA for the CDR3: TGTGCCAGCAGTTTCGTAGGGAATCAGCCCCAGCATTTT.

This clonotype came up many times. The genes are TRBV5-8 and TRBJ2-5; maybe TRBD2 (5 bases). This CDR3 is 16 amino acids long. Germline V gene lookup returns CDR1 SGHTS and CDR2 YDEGEE. The V end was cut by 0 bases, the J end by 5 bases, with 17 bases between. The CDR3 DNA follows: TGTGCCAGCAGCTTGGTTTCTTCGACGGAGCGGGAGACCCAGTACTTC. It translates to CASSLVSSTERETQYF.

This clonotype was seen at least ten times. A much bigger clone sits one base away, suggesting this may be a read error. The conserved phenylalanine or tryptophan normally closing the CDR3 is absent here, so this likely arose from a read error. The chain uses TRBV20-1 and TRBJ1-1; D uncertain. CDR1 is DFQATT and CDR2 is SNEGSKA in the germline V gene (reference sequence). This CDR3 region has 13 residues. V gave up 2 bases and J gave up 0 bases, with 7 bases separating them. In nucleotides, the CDR3 is TGCAGTGCTAGAACGCGGTTGAACACTGAAGCTTTCATT. It is translated as CSARTRLNTEAFI.

This chain connects TRBV29-1 to TRBJ1-1; 10 nucleotides align to TRBD1. J gave up 7 bases and V 4 bases, and 6 bases lay outside the gene matches. This CDR3 is 13 amino acids long. Germline-derived CDR1 and CDR2 are SQVTM and ANQGSEA. CDR3 in DNA: TGCAGCGTTGCAAAGGGACAGGGGTATGAAGCTTTCTTT. It specifies CSVAKGQGYEAFF.

Details on this clonotype: A junction boundary mismatches the germline segment, possibly from a read error. The chain combines TRBV27 with TRBJ1-2; 7 bases agree with TRBD1. Per germline, CDR1 MNHEY and CDR2 SMNVEV (reference sequence). This CDR3 is built from 16 residues. CDR3 region: CASSPYLTGLTYGYTF. CDR3 nucleotide sequence: TGTGCCAGCAGTCCTTACTTGACAGGGCTAACCTATGGCTATACCTTC.

This clonotype was picked up many times. The chain couples TRBV11-2 to TRBJ2-2; D not certain. The CDR3 covers 15 residues. From germline, CDR1 is SGHAT and CDR2 FQNNGV. V was pared by 0 bases and J by 1 base, with 6 bases between. For the CDR3, the DNA is TGTGCCAGCAGCTTAGAGCGGATGAACACCGGGGAGCTGTTTTTT. Encoded protein: CASSLERMNTGELFF.

The chain is built from TRBV12-3 or TRBV12-4 and TRBJ1-5; D not certain. V was clipped by 4 bases and J by 0 bases, with 13 bases between them. The CDR3 extends over 16 amino acids. The CDR3 region is CASSYGGPYSNQPQHF. In nucleotides, the CDR3 is TGTGCCAGCAGTTACGGAGGCCCCTATAGCAATCAGCCCCAGCATTTT.

This clonotype was counted ten times or more. This chain connects TRBV6-5 to TRBJ1-1; 7 nucleotides match TRBD1. The CDR3 length is 15 residues. The V segment lost 2 bases and the J segment 1 base; nucleotides outside the gene matches: 4. From germline, CDR1 is MNHEY and CDR2 SVGAGI. As DNA, the CDR3 is TGTGCCAGCAGTTACAAGCAGGGGGGGAACACTGAAGCTTTCTTT. Translated: CASSYKQGGNTEAFF.

This clonotype came up many times. This sequence joins TRBV12-3 or TRBV12-4 and TRBJ1-1; the match to TRBD1 covers 8 bases. Trimming at V came to 6 bases and at J to 4 bases, leaving 4 bases not matched to a gene. This CDR3 comprises 13 residues. This CDR3 is CASRWTGSTEAFF. Here the CDR3 DNA reads TGTGCCAGCAGATGGACAGGGTCCACTGAAGCTTTCTTT.

This clonotype was counted ten times or more. The chain employs TRBV25-1 and TRBJ1-3; TRBD1 is a possible D gene (5 bases). The CDR3 has 14 residues. The ends were cut back, 6 bases at V and 4 bases at J, with 13 bases in the middle. Germline V gene sequence: CDR1 MGHDK, CDR2 SYGVNS. CDR3 protein: CASRDSLSGNTIYF. The CDR3 DNA follows: TGTGCCAGCAGAGACAGTTTATCCGGAAACACCATATATTTT.

The genes are TRBV28 and TRBJ2-7; 7 bases map to TRBD2. The CDR3 covers 15 residues. Germline V gene lookup returns CDR1 MDHEN and CDR2 SYDVKM. With 3 bases clipped from V and 1 base from J, the junction kept 6 bases outside the gene matches. The CDR3 sequence is CASSFLASGSYEQYF. The CDR3 DNA follows: TGTGCCAGCAGTTTCCTGGCTAGCGGATCCTACGAGCAGTACTTC. Full variable domain (remainder filled in from reference TRBV28 and TRBJ2-7): DVKVTQSSRYLVKRTGEKVFLECVQDMDHENMFWYRQDPGLGLRLIYFSYDVKMKEKGDIPEGYSVSREKKERFSLILESASTNQTSMYLCASSFLASGSYEQYFGPGTRLTVT.

This clonotype was found many times. The chain joins TRBV19 to TRBJ1-5; D not certain. This CDR3 has 16 residues. Germline lookup yields CDR1 LNHDA and CDR2 SQIVND (reference sequence). V lost 6 bases and J lost 5, with 20 bases in between. CDR3 in DNA: TGTGCCAGTAGCCCCGGTAACCCAGGTGTCGATCAGCCCCAGCATTTT. Protein product: CASSPGNPGVDQPQHF.

This clonotype was seen at least ten times. As DNA, the CDR3 is TGTGCCAGCAGTTTGGGCGAGGGGCCTAACTATGGCTACACCTTC. This codes for CASSLGEGPNYGYTF. The genes are TRBV28 and TRBJ1-2; TRBD1 is a possible D gene (5 bases). CDR3 length: 15 residues. V dropped 3 bases and J dropped 0 bases, with 11 bases sitting between them. Germline assignment: CDR1 MDHEN and CDR2 SYDVKM.

This clonotype appeared many times. In nucleotides, the CDR3 is TGTGCCACCAGTGCGGGAGGCGTCTACGAGCAGTACTTC. Amino acid sequence: CATSAGGVYEQYF. V is TRBV24-1 and J is TRBJ2-7; 7 nucleotides align to TRBD2. The CDR3 contains 13 residues. Germline CDR1 is KGHDR and CDR2 is SFDVKD. Losses at the gene ends were 5 bases for V and 3 bases for J; bases not matched to a gene: 3.

Notes on this clonotype: Given a much more abundant clone one base away, this may be a read error. The genes are TRBV30 and TRBJ2-7, with D possibly TRBD2 on 5 matching bases. In germline, CDR1 is GTSNPN, CDR2 SVGIG (reference sequence). The germline V and J ends were trimmed by 5 bases and 4 bases, with 18 bases remaining between them. The CDR3 spans 14 residues. The CDR3 DNA is TGTGCCTGGTATGACGGGATCAAATCATACGAGCAGTACTTC. Translation gives CAWYDGIKSYEQYF.

This clonotype was seen at least ten times. The genes are TRBV7-2 and TRBJ2-7; weak D call: TRBD2 (5 bases). The CDR3 covers 15 residues. Germline V gene lookup returns CDR1 SGHTA and CDR2 FQGNSA. With 3 bases removed from V and 4 bases from J, the gap between germline ends came to 16 bases. The CDR3 coding sequence is TGTGCCAGCAGCTTTTCCCCCGCCAGCGGTTACGAGCAGTACTTC. Translating gives CASSFSPASGYEQYF.

This clonotype has a count of ten or more. This rearrangement joins TRBV18 to TRBJ1-2, with a possible D match to TRBD1 (6 bases). V lost 1 base, J lost 8 bases, and 20 bases lay in between. CDR1 and CDR2 (germline): KGHSH, LQKENI. CDR3 length: 16 residues. The CDR3 here is CASSPREQGGGSGYTF. In nucleotides, the CDR3 is TGTGCCAGCTCACCACGTGAACAGGGAGGAGGTAGCGGCTACACCTTC. Full variable domain (missing parts from reference TRBV18 and TRBJ1-2): NAGVMQNPRHLVRRRGQEARLRCSPMKGHSHVYWYRQLPEEGLKFMVYLQKENIIDESGMPKERFSAEFPKEGPSILRIQQVVRGDSAAYFCASSPREQGGGSGYTFGSGTRLTVV.

J is TRBJ2-4 and V is TRBV7-2, with D uncertain. The CDR3 has 12 amino acids. Trimming stripped 2 bases from V and 11 bases from J, with 10 bases between. The germline V gene encodes CDR1 SGHTA and CDR2 FQGNSA. CDR3 region: CASSLLPPVQYF. CDR3 DNA: TGTGCCAGCAGCTTATTGCCCCCCGTTCAGTACTTC.

The chain has TRBV25-1 and TRBJ2-5; TRBD1 aligns across 7 bases. CDR1 is MGHDK and CDR2 is SYGVNS in the germline V gene. This CDR3 has 17 amino acids. With V trimmed by 2 bases and J by 4 bases, 13 bases remained unmatched. The CDR3 reads CASSEPGQRDTGETQYF. The CDR3 nucleotides are TGTGCCAGCAGTGAACCGGGACAGAGGGATACGGGAGAGACCCAGTACTTC.

Remarks on this clonotype: A much bigger clone sits one base away, suggesting this may be a read error. The CDR3 ends on some other residue instead of the conserved phenylalanine or tryptophan, so this is likely a read error. The CDR3 bases are TGTGCCAGCAGTGAAGCGGGATCATATAACACCGGGGAGCTGTTTTGT. This sequence encodes CASSEAGSYNTGELFC. The chain has TRBV2 and TRBJ2-2; D remains unclear. Per germline, CDR1 SNHLY and CDR2 FYNNEI. The CDR3 has 16 amino acids. With 0 bases removed from V and 2 bases from J, the gap between germline ends came to 10 bases.

This clonotype showed up many times. This chain uses TRBV4-3 with TRBJ2-7; D not resolved. The V gene's germline CDR1 is LGHNA and CDR2 YSLEER. The CDR3 runs to 15 residues. Trimming took off 1 base at V and 0 bases at J, with 10 bases between the two ends. CDR3: CASSQGHPSSYEQYF. In nucleotides, the CDR3 is TGCGCCAGCAGCCAAGGACACCCGAGCTCCTACGAGCAGTACTTC.

This clonotype was observed many times. This chain joins TRBV3-1 and TRBJ2-4, with 8 nucleotides matching TRBD2. V shed 3 bases and J 6 bases; nucleotides not matched to a gene: 10. Per germline, CDR1 LGHDT and CDR2 YNNKEL (reference sequence). This CDR3 has 16 amino acids. DNA for the CDR3: TGTGCCAGCAGCCAGCGTTTTGGACTAGCTATAAACATTCAGTACTTC. Translated: CASSQRFGLAINIQYF.

There are many counts of this clonotype. The chain uses TRBV20-1 and TRBJ2-5; 7 bases line up with TRBD2. CDR3 length: 15 residues. Trimming cost V 5 bases and J 0 bases; bases outside gene matches: 9. Germline CDR1 and CDR2: DFQATT and SNEGSKA (reference sequence). The CDR3 DNA sequence: TGCAGTGCTCTGGGCCGGGAGGTGTACCAAGAGACCCAGTACTTC. Amino acids: CSALGREVYQETQYF.

This clonotype was counted at least ten times. The rearrangement uses TRBV5-1 and TRBJ1-2; no clear D gene. This CDR3 contains 15 residues. CDR1 and CDR2 from the germline V gene are SGHRS and YFSETQ. With 3 bases removed from V and 0 bases from J, the gap between germline ends came to 12 bases. Here the CDR3 reads CASSSGISPNYGYTF. CDR3 nucleotides: TGCGCCAGCAGCTCGGGTATTTCTCCTAACTATGGCTACACCTTC.

This clonotype was detected many times. This rearrangement joins TRBV28 to TRBJ2-5; D is possibly TRBD1 (5 bases). The CDR3 is 14 amino acids. CDR1 is MDHEN, CDR2 SYDVKM, per germline. The germline V and J ends were trimmed by 6 bases and 5 bases, with 16 bases remaining between them. CDR3 residues: CASRGPRVLETQYF. CDR3 nucleotides: TGTGCCAGCAGAGGGCCCAGGGTTTTGGAGACCCAGTACTTC. Supplemented by reference TRBV28 and TRBJ2-5, the full variable domain reads DVKVTQSSRYLVKRTGEKVFLECVQDMDHENMFWYRQDPGLGLRLIYFSYDVKMKEKGDIPEGYSVSREKKERFSLILESASTNQTSMYLCASRGPRVLETQYFGPGTRLLVL.

This CDR3 is CASSWTGAANQPQHF. The DNA for the CDR3 is TGTGCCAGCAGTTGGACAGGGGCAGCCAATCAGCCCCAGCATTTT. The chain carries TRBV6-5 and TRBJ1-5; 9 bases are a match to TRBD1. Germline V gene lookup returns CDR1 MNHEY and CDR2 SVGAGI. This CDR3 has 15 residues. V lost 4 bases to trimming and J lost 3 bases; unmatched junction nucleotides: 4.

This clonotype was observed at least ten times. This rearrangement joins TRBV3-1 to TRBJ2-5; 8 bases agree with TRBD2. The CDR3 is 16 amino acids. Looked up from germline, CDR1 is LGHDT and CDR2 is YNNKEL (reference sequence). Trimming removed 0 bases from V and 2 bases from J; junction bases left unmatched: 5. In DNA form, the CDR3 reads TGTGCCAGCAGCCAAGATCTACGGGAGGGACAAGAGACCCAGTACTTC. Its translation is CASSQDLREGQETQYF.

This clonotype was counted many times. The rearrangement links TRBV7-2 to TRBJ1-1; D may be TRBD1 (6 bases). The germline V and J ends were trimmed by 3 bases and 1 base, with 9 bases remaining between them. CDR1 SGHTA and CDR2 FQGNSA come from the germline V gene. There are 14 residues in the CDR3. The CDR3, as DNA: TGTGCCAGCAGCTTTGAGACAGGGAACACTGAAGCTTTCTTT. The encoded protein is CASSFETGNTEAFF.

In this sample, this clonotype turned up many times. The chain carries TRBV19 and TRBJ1-1, with TRBD1 as a possible D gene (6 bases). The V gene's germline CDR1 is LNHDA and CDR2 SQIVND (reference sequence). Trimming removed 8 bases at V and 4 bases at J, with 17 bases between. The CDR3 runs to 14 residues. CDR3 DNA sequence: TGTGCCAGTCAAGGGCTGGGGGCGGCCACTGAAGCTTTCTTT. Translated, it gives CASQGLGAATEAFF.

The chain recombines TRBV20-1 with TRBJ2-5; the match to TRBD1 covers 9 bases. Germline CDR1 is DFQATT and CDR2 is SNEGSKA (reference sequence). CDR3 length: 13 residues. The V gene end was trimmed by 2 bases and the J gene end by 4 bases; junction bases not matched to a gene: 2. The CDR3 region has the DNA TGCAGTGCTAGACCGGACAGGGGAGAGACCCAGTACTTC. It translates to CSARPDRGETQYF.